Below are 11 T cell receptor beta chains sequenced from a single sample in a study of a mutant IDH1 vaccine in newly diagnosed glioma. TCRdb's copy holds only in-frame clones and misses some; the assay was immunoSEQ multiplex PCR. The sample has about 34,000 clones; approximately 87% are singletons. The antigens these receptors bind are not known. The time point: week 47, end of study. The investigators gave 300 ug of mutant IDH1 20-mer peptide in each vaccine dose, together with topical imiquimod. The sequencing here drew on PBMCs, taken from a glioma patient whose treatment included an IDH1 peptide vaccine. These receptors came from a woman aged 30 to 39 with glioma.

In its sample, this clone was seen a few times. This chain joins TRBV19 and TRBJ1-2; weak D call: TRBD1 (5 bases). The CDR3 consists of 12 residues. V lost 5 bases, J lost 7 bases, and 11 bases lay in between. The germline gives CDR1 LNHDA, CDR2 SQIVND (reference sequence). The CDR3 nucleotides are TGTGCCAGTAGTCGATTGGGGGGTGGCTACACCTTC. Translated, it gives CASSRLGGGYTF. The full variable domain, with the rest looked up from reference TRBV19 and TRBJ1-2, is DGGITQSPKYLFRKEGQNVTLSCEQNLNHDAMYWYRQDPGQGLRLIYYSQIVNDFQKGDIAEGYSVSREKKESFPLTVTSAQKNPTAFYLCASSRLGGGYTFGSGTRLTVV.

The V call is TRBV7-2, the J call TRBJ2-5, with TRBD2 identical over 13 bases. The CDR3 is 15 amino acids. Trimming at V came to 5 bases and at J to 6 bases, leaving 6 bases not matched to a gene. Germline V CDR1 and CDR2: SGHTA, FQGNSA. In nucleotides, the CDR3 is TGTGCCAGCAGCACTAGCGGGGGGGCCATAAAGACCCAGTACTTC. Protein: CASSTSGGAIKTQYF.

The chain combines TRBV6-1 with TRBJ1-1; D is unresolved. Trimming pared 2 bases from V and 1 base from J, leaving 14 bases between. Germline V gene sequence: CDR1 MNHNS, CDR2 SASEGT. CDR3 length: 16 amino acids. The DNA of the CDR3 is TGTGCCAGCAGTGAAAGCGTAGGTAGGCGGAACACTGAAGCTTTCTTT. Its protein product is CASSESVGRRNTEAFF.

This chain links TRBV10-3 with TRBJ2-2; D call uncertain. The CDR3 spans 15 residues. The V and J ends lost 11 bases and 0 bases respectively, with 16 bases between them. In germline, CDR1 is ENHRY, CDR2 SYGVKD. The CDR3 spells CAARPRDTNTGELFF. In nucleotides, the CDR3 is TGTGCCGCAAGACCTAGGGATACGAACACCGGGGAGCTGTTTTTT.

CDR3 sequence (DNA): TGTGCCAGTAGTATTGGACAGGGGGGAACCCAGTACTTC. Translation: CASSIGQGGTQYF. The chain couples TRBV19 to TRBJ2-5; 10 bases map to TRBD1. Trimming cost V 3 bases and J 8 bases; bases outside gene matches: 3. This CDR3 has 13 residues. CDR1 and CDR2 (germline): LNHDA, SQIVND (reference sequence).

The gene calls are TRBV18 and TRBJ1-1, with 7 nucleotides matching TRBD1. This CDR3 is 14 amino acids long. The germline V gene has CDR1 KGHSH and CDR2 LQKENI. The V segment lost 3 bases and the J segment 1 base; nucleotides outside the gene matches: 2. The CDR3 sequence: CASSPTGANTEAFF. DNA of the CDR3: TGTGCCAGCTCACCTACAGGGGCGAACACTGAAGCTTTCTTT.

By sample fraction, this clone is medium-sized. This chain joins TRBV5-6 and TRBJ1-4; 8 nucleotides align to TRBD1. The CDR3 extends over 15 amino acids. CDR1 and CDR2 (germline): SGHDT, YYEEEE. V shed 7 bases and J 2 bases; nucleotides not matched to a gene: 7. CDR3 nucleotide sequence: TGTGCCAGCGGGGGACAGGCCGCGACTAATGAAAAACTGTTTTTT. Its protein is CASGGQAATNEKLFF. Full variable domain (remainder filled in from reference TRBV5-6 and TRBJ1-4): DAGVTQSPTHLIKTRGQQVTLRCSPKSGHDTVSWYQQALGQGPQFIFQYYEEEERQRGNFPDRFSGHQFPNYSSELNVNALLLGDSALYLCASGGQAATNEKLFFGSGTQLSVL.

The chain employs TRBV2 and TRBJ1-2; weak D call: TRBD1 (6 bases). With 4 bases removed from V and 6 bases from J, the gap between germline ends came to 15 bases. The CDR3 contains 14 residues. Looked up from germline, CDR1 is SNHLY and CDR2 is FYNNEI. CDR3 nucleotide sequence: TGTGCCAGCAGTGGGGCGGGGGGCATGAATGGCTACACCTTC. Protein: CASSGAGGMNGYTF.

This chain joins TRBV6-5 and TRBJ1-2; 8 bases fit TRBD1. Germline V gives CDR1 MNHEY, CDR2 SVGAGI. Losses at the gene ends were 0 bases for V and 3 bases for J; bases not matched to a gene: 6. The CDR3 runs to 16 residues. The chain's CDR3 is CASSYSGDRPYYGYTF. The CDR3 nucleotides are TGTGCCAGCAGTTACTCAGGGGACAGGCCTTACTATGGCTACACCTTC.

J is TRBJ2-4 and V is TRBV4-1; 11 positions match TRBD2. This CDR3 is built from 18 residues. Germline V lookup: CDR1 MGHRA, CDR2 YSYEKL. V shed 3 bases, J shed 3 bases, and the junction held 10 bases outside the gene matches. The CDR3 reads CASSQGLAGGVRKNIQYF. The DNA of the CDR3 is TGCGCCAGCAGCCAGGGGCTAGCGGGGGGCGTCCGCAAAAACATTCAGTACTTC.

This sequence joins TRBV5-6 and TRBJ2-5, with TRBD2 matching over 14 bases. Trimming took 4 bases from V and 4 from J; bases not matched to a gene: 3. The germline gives CDR1 SGHDT, CDR2 YYEEEE. The CDR3 is 15 amino acids. CDR3 bases: TGTGCCAGCAGCCGGGGGACTAGCGGGGGAGAGACCCAGTACTTC. Translating gives CASSRGTSGGETQYF.